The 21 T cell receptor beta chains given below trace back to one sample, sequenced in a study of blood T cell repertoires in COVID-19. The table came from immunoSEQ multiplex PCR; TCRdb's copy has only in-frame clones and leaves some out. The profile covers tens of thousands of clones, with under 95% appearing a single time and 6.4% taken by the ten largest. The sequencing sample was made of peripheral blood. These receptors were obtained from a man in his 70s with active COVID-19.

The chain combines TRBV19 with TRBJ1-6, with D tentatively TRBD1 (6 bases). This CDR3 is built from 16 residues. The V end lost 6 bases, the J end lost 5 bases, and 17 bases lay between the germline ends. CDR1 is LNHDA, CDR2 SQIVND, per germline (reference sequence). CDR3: CASSTLWTANNSPLHF. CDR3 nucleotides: TGTGCCAGTAGCACCCTATGGACAGCCAATAATTCACCCCTCCACTTT.

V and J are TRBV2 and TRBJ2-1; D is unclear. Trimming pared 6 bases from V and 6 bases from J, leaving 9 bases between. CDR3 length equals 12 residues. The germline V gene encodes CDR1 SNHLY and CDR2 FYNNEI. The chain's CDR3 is CASSSSGNEQFF. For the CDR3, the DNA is TGTGCCAGCAGCTCTTCGGGCAATGAGCAGTTCTTC.

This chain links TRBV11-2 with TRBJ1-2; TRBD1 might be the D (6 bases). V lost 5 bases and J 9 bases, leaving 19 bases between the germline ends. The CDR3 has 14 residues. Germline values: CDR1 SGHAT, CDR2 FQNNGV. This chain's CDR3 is CASSTYRADRSYTF. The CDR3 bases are TGTGCCAGCAGCACATACAGGGCCGACAGAAGCTACACCTTC.

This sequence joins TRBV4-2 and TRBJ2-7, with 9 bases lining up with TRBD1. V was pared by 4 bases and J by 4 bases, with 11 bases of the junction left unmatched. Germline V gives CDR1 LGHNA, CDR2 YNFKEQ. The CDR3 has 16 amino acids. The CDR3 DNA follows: TGTGCCAGCAGCCTCTACGCCGGGACAGGGACTTACGAGCAGTACTTC. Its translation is CASSLYAGTGTYEQYF.

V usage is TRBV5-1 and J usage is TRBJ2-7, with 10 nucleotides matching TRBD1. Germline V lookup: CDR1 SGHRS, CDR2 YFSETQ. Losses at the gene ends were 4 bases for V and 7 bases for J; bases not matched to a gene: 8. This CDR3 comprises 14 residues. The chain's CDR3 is CASSLRQGAGEQYF. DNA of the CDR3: TGCGCCAGCAGCCTACGACAGGGGGCCGGGGAGCAGTACTTC.

In DNA, the CDR3 is TGTGCCAGTAGTTCCTCGGAAGGGACAGGGTTTTATGAGCAGTTCTTC. The encoded protein is CASSSSEGTGFYEQFF. This chain links TRBV19 with TRBJ2-1; 9 bases map to TRBD1. Trimming took 5 bases from V and 8 from J; bases not matched to a gene: 13. There are 16 residues in the CDR3. Per the germline V gene, CDR1 is LNHDA and CDR2 is SQIVND (reference sequence).

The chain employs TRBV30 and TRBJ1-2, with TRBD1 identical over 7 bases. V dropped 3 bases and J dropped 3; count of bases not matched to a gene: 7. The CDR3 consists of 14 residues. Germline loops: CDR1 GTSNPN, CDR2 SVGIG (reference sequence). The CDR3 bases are TGTGCCTGGAGCGATGACAGGGCATACTATGGCTACACCTTC. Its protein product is CAWSDDRAYYGYTF.

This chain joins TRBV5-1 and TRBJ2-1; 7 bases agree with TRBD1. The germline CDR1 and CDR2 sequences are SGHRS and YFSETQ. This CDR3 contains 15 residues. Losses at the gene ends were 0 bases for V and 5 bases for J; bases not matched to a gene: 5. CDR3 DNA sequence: TGCGCCAGCAGCTTGGAGGCAGGGGGACACAATGAGCAGTTCTTC. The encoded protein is CASSLEAGGHNEQFF.

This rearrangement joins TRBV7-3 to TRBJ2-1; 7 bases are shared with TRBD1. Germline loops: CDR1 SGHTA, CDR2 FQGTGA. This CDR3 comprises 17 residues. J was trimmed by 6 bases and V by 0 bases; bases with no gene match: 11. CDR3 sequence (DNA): TGTGCCAGCAGCTTAACCGCCCTGGCCTCAGGGGGCAATGAGCAGTTCTTC. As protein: CASSLTALASGGNEQFF.

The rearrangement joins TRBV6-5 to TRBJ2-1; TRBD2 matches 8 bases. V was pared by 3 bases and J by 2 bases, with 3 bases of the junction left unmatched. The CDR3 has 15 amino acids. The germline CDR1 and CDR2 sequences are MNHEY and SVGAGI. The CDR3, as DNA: TGTGCCAGCAGTTATATGGGACTAGCCTACAATGAGCAGTTCTTC. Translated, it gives CASSYMGLAYNEQFF.

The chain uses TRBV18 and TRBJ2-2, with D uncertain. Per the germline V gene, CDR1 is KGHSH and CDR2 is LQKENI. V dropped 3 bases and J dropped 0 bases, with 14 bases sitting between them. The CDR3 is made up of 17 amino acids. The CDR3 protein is CASSPRTLLANTGELFF. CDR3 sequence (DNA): TGTGCCAGCTCACCGAGAACCCTTCTCGCGAACACCGGGGAGCTGTTTTTT.

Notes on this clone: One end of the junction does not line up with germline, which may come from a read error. CDR3 bases: TGTGCCAGCAGTTTACGGGGGGACTTGTCCTTT. Translating gives CASSLRGDLSF. The rearrangement joins TRBV28 to TRBJ1-1; D is possibly TRBD1 (5 bases). The CDR3 contains 11 residues. The germline V gene has CDR1 MDHEN and CDR2 SYDVKM.

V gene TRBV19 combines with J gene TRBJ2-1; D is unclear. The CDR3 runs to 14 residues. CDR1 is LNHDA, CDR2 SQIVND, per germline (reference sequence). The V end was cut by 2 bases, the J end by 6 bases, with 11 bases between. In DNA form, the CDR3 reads TGTGCCAGTAGTATACGCAGGTCGCCCAATGAGCAGTTCTTC. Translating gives CASSIRRSPNEQFF.

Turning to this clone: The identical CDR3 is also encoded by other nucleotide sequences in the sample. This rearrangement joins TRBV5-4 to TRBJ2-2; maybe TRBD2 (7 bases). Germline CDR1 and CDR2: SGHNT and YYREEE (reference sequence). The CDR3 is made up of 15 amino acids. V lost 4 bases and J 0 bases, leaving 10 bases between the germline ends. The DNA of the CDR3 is TGTGCCAGCAGCCCGGGGGGCGCGAACACCGGGGAGCTGTTTTTT. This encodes CASSPGGANTGELFF.

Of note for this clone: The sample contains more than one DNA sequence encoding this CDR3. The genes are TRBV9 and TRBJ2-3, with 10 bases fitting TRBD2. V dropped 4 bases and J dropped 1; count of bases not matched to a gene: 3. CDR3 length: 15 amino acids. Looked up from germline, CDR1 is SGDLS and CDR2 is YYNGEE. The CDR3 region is CASSPSGGRTDTQYF. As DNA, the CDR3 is TGTGCCAGCAGCCCTAGCGGGGGACGCACAGATACGCAGTATTTT.

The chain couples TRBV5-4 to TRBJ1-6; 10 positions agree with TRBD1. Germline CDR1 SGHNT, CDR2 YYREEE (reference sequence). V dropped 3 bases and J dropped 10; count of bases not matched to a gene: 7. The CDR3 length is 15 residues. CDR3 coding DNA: TGTGCCAGCAGCTCCCCGGGACAGGGGATATCACCCCTCCACTTT. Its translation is CASSSPGQGISPLHF.

CDR3 nucleotide sequence: TGTGCCAGCAGTAAACAGGGGTTACCCACTGAAGCTTTCTTT. This sequence encodes CASSKQGLPTEAFF. This chain uses TRBV27 with TRBJ1-1; 7 positions match TRBD1. Germline-derived CDR1 and CDR2 are MNHEY and SMNVEV (reference sequence). After removal of 5 bases from V and 4 bases from J, the junction contained 7 bases not matched to a gene. CDR3 length: 14 residues.

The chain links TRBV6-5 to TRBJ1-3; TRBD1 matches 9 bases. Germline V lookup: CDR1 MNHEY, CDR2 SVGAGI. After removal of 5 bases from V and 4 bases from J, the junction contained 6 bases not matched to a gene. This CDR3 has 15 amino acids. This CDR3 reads CASSTRDRVGNTIYF. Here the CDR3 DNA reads TGTGCCAGCAGTACCCGGGACAGGGTGGGAAACACCATATATTTT.

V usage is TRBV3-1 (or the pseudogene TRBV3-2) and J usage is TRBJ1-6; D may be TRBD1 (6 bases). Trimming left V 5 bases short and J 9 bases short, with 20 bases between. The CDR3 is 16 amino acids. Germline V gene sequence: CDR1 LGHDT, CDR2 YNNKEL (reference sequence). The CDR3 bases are TGTGCCAGCAGCAGAGGCTCAGGGGTCCGGGGTTCACCCCTCCACTTT. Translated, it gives CASSRGSGVRGSPLHF.

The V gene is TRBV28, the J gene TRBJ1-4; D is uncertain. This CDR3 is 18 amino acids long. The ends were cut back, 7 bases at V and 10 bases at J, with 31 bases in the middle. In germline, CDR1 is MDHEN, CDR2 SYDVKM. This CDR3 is CASTLQRGMRTLKGKLFF. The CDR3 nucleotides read TGTGCCAGCACCCTTCAGCGGGGAATGAGGACCCTGAAAGGAAAACTGTTTTTT.

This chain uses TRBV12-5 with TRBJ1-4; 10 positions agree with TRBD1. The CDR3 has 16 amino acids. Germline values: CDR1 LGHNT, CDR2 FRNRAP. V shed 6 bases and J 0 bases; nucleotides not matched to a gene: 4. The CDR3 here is CASGRGQGATNEKLFF. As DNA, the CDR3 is TGTGCTAGTGGCCGCGGACAGGGGGCAACTAATGAAAAACTGTTTTTT.